This TCR beta chain was profiled in a study of human T cells and chemical hapten exposure. In the study overall: From small differences in pooled library volume came most of the variation in per-sample TCR yields. Study-level points and caveats: Compared with pre-sensitization or healthy control sets, expanded TCRs clustered more.

Time point given: pre-sensitization, week 0. Treatment defined: therapeutic diphenylcyclopropenone sensitization with weekly scalp DPC. Every donor had alopecia and was 18 to 70 years old; all were suitable for DPC. Sequencing started from total RNA isolated from unfractionated whole blood. One entry per CDR3 protein results from TCRdb running MiXCR on the RACE reads. In the table there are about 89,000 distinct CDR3 sequences, 10% to 13% of which are singletons. This clonotype occurred many times. Its antigen is as yet unknown. The sample in question was whole blood, obtained in connection with sensitization to the hapten diphenylcyclopropenone (DPC). This receptor was obtained from a woman in her fifties or sixties with alopecia areata. Some clones in this sample may be carry-over from other donors' samples.

CDR3 sequence reads: CASSLARGQGTYNEQFF. CDR3 DNA: TGTGCCAGCAGCTTAGCTAGGGGGCAGGGGACCTACAATGAGCAGTTCTTC. This rearrangement joins TRBV7-8 to TRBJ2-1; 7 positions agree with TRBD1. The junction had 7 bases not matched to a gene; V was cut back by 0 bases and J by 2 bases. The CDR3 is 17 amino acids. Germline loops: CDR1 SGHVS, CDR2 FQNEAQ. Using reference TRBV7-8 and TRBJ2-1 for the parts outside the CDR3, the full variable domain is GAGVSQSPRYKVAKRGQDVALRCDPISGHVSLFWYQQALGQGPEFLTYFQNEAQLDKSGLPSDRFFAERPEGSVSTLKIQRTQQEDSAVYLCASSLARGQGTYNEQFFGPGTRLTVL.